The clone carrying this T cell receptor (beta chain) has a handful of counts. Antigen specificity is unknown. This sample was taken from a study of T cells in Graves' hyperthyroidism and ophthalmopathy. Findings and limits, study-wide: Appearing also in blood were most of the thyroid clonotypes expanded above 0.001.

Clinical symptoms, serum thyroxine, TRAb, thyroid ultrasound and orbital computed tomography established diagnosis. The PBMCs studied were ones that came from about 10 ml fresh peripheral blood. Trimming removed 1 base at V and 5 bases at J, with 14 bases between. The CDR3 consists of 15 residues. The germline gives CDR1 SEHNR, CDR2 FQNEAQ (reference sequence). From RNA transcripts, TCR beta CDR3 regions were amplified. The study used the HTBI primer set for a first-round RT-PCR of the TCR CDR3. TCRdb reprocessed the multiplex PCR reads via MiXCR and lists one record per CDR3 protein. The sample has 500,000 to 650,000 distinct CDR3 sequences; roughly 15% are singletons.

This sequence joins TRBV7-9 and TRBJ2-5; D may be TRBD1 (5 bases). The clonotype comes from a woman between 45 and 65 years old with Graves' ophthalmopathy. Sequencing was performed on blood. CDR3 nucleotide sequence: TGTGCCAGCAGCTTAGGGGTTGTAGGGGCCGAGACCCAGTACTTC. Translation: CASSLGVVGAETQYF.